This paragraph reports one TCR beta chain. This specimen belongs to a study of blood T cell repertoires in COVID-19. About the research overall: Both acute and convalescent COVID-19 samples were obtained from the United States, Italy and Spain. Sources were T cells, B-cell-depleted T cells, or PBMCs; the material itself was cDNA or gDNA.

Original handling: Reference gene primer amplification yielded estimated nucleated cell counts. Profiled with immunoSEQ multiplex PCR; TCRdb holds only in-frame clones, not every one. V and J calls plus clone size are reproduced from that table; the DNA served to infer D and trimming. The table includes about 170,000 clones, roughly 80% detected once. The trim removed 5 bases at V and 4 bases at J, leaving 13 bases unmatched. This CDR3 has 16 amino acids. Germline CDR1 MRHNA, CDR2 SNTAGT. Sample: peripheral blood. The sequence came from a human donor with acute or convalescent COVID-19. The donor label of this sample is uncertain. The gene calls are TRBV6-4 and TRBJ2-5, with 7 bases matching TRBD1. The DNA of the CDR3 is TGTGCCAGCAGTACGTCCGGGACAGCGACAGGAGAGACCCAGTACTTC. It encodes CASSTSGTATGETQYF.